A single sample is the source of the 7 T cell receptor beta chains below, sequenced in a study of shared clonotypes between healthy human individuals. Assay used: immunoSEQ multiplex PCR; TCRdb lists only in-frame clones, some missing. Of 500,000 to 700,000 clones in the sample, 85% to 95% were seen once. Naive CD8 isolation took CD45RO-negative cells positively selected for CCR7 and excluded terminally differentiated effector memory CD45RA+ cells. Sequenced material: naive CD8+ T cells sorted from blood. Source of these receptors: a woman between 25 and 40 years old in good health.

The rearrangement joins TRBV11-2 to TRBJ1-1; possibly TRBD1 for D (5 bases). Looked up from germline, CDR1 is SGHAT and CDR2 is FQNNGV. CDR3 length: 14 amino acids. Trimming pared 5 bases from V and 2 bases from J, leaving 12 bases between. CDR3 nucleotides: TGTGCCAGCAGCAGAGACAGACTAAACACTGAAGCTTTCTTT. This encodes CASSRDRLNTEAFF.

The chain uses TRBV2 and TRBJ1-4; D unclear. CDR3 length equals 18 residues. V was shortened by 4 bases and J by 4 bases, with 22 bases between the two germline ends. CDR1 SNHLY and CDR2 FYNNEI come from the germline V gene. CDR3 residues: CASSVSGSPFGLNEKLFF. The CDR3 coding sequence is TGTGCCAGCAGTGTAAGTGGGTCTCCCTTCGGCCTTAATGAAAAACTGTTTTTT.

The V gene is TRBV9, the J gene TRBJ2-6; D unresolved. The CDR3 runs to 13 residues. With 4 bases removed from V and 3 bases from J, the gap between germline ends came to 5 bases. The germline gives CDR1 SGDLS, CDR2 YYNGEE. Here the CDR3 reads CASSPHGANVLTF. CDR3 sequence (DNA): TGTGCCAGCAGCCCACATGGGGCCAACGTCCTGACTTTC. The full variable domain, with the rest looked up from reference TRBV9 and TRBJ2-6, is DSGVTQTPKHLITATGQRVTLRCSPRSGDLSVYWYQQSLDQGLQFLIQYYNGEERAKGNILERFSAQQFPDLHSELNLSSLELGDSALYFCASSPHGANVLTFGAGSRLTVL.

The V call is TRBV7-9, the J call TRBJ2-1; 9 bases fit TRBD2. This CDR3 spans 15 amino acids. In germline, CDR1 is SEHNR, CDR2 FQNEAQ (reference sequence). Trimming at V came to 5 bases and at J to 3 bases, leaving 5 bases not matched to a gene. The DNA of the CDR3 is TGTGCCAGCAGCCGACTAGCGGTAAACTACAATGAGCAGTTCTTC. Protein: CASSRLAVNYNEQFF.

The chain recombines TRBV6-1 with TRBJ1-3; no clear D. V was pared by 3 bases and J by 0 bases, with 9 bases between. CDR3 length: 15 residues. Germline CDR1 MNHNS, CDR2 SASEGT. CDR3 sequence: CASSDVVNSGNTIYF. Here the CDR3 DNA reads TGTGCCAGCAGTGATGTGGTGAACTCTGGAAACACCATATATTTT.

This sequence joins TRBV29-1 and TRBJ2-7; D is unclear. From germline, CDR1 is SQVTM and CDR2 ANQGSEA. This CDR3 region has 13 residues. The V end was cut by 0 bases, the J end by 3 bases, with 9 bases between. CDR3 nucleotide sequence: TGCAGCGTTGAAGATGGTCCAGACTACGAGCAGTACTTC. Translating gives CSVEDGPDYEQYF.

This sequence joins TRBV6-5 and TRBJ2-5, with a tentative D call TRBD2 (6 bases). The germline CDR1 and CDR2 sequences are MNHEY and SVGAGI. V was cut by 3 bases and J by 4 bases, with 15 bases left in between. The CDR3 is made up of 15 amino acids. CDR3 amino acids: CASSYLPGVSETQYF. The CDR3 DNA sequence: TGTGCCAGCAGTTATCTTCCGGGAGTATCAGAGACCCAGTACTTC.